The T cell receptor (beta chain) described here comes from a study of control samples from healthy donors and cancer patients. The repertoire was sequenced with immunoSEQ multiplex PCR; TCRdb's copy has only in-frame clones and lacks some. Found here are some 150,000 clones, around 90% of them singletons; the top ten hold 6% to 9%. The CDR3 runs to 14 residues. Unmatched junction bases numbered 6, after V lost 5 bases and J lost 6 bases. CDR1 is KGHSH and CDR2 is LQKENI in the germline V gene. The chain combines TRBV18 with TRBJ1-2; 10 nucleotides match TRBD1. This clonotype was obtained from a man in his late teens or twenties in good health. The sequenced material came from blood. CDR3 DNA: TGTGCCAGCTCAGTGGGACAGGGGTTGGATGGCTACACCTTC. It yields the protein CASSVGQGLDGYTF.